This TCR beta chain was sequenced for a study of spatial heterogeneity in lung cancer. Across the whole study: Within raw reads, each unique TCR and UMI combination appeared on average more than ten times. Study results and caveats: At resection, ubiquitous expanded tumor TCRs appeared in blood more than at follow-up.

Each CDR3 protein gets one entry after TCRdb re-called the 5' RACE reads with MiXCR. This repertoire shows 45,000 to 55,000 distinct CDR3 sequences, roughly 5% found once; its top ten account for around 10%. Germline loops: CDR1 MDHEN, CDR2 SYDVKM. Trimming stripped 3 bases from V and 4 bases from J, with 17 bases between. The length of the CDR3 is 16 residues. The time point is: sample taken at primary tumor resection. This clonotype was detected ten times or more. The antigen is undetermined. This receptor was identified in a male donor with early-stage non-small cell lung cancer. V and J are TRBV28 and TRBJ2-3, with D perhaps TRBD1 or TRBD2 (5 bases each). Specimen: PBMCs, collected at surgery. This chain's CDR3 is CASSFPTGIGADTQYF. The CDR3 DNA is TGTGCCAGCAGTTTCCCGACGGGGATAGGGGCAGATACGCAGTATTTT.